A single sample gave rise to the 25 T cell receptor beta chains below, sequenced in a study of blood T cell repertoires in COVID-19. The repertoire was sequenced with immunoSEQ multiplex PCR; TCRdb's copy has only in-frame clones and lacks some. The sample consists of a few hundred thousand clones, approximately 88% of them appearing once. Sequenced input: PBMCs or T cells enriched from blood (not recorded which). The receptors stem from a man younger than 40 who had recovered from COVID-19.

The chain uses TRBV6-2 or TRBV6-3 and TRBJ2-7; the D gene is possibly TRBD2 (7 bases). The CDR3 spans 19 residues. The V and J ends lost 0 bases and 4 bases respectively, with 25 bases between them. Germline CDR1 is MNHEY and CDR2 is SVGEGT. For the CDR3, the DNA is TGTGCCAGCAGTTACTCGGGTACGCTGAGGCTAGCGGACAGATACGAGCAGTACTTC. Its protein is CASSYSGTLRLADRYEQYF.

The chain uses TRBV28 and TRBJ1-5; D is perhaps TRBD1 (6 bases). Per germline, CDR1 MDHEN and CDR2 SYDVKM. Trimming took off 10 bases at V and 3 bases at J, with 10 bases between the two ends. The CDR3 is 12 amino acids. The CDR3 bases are TGTGCCACCGGACAGTCCAATCAGCCCCAGCATTTT. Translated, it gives CATGQSNQPQHF.

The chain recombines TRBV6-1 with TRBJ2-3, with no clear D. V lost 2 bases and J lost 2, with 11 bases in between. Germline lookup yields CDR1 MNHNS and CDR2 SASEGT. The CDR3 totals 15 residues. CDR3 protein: CASSESLGYTDTQYF. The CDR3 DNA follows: TGTGCCAGCAGTGAAAGTCTAGGTTACACAGATACGCAGTATTTT.

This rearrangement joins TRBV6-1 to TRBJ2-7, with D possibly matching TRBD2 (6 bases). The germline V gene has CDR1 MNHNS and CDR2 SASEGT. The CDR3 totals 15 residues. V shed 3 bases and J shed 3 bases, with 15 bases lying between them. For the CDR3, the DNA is TGTGCCAGCAGTGAGTCCCCGGAGGGGATCTACGAGCAGTACTTC. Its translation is CASSESPEGIYEQYF.

CDR3 region: CASSLSPRGSYEQYF. CDR3 bases: TGTGCCAGCAGCTTATCCCCGCGCGGGTCCTACGAGCAGTACTTC. V usage is TRBV11-1 and J usage is TRBJ2-7; the D gene is possibly TRBD2 (5 bases). The CDR3 has 15 amino acids. CDR1 is SGHAT, CDR2 FQDESV, per germline (reference sequence). V was shortened by 2 bases and J by 1 base, with 12 bases between the two germline ends.

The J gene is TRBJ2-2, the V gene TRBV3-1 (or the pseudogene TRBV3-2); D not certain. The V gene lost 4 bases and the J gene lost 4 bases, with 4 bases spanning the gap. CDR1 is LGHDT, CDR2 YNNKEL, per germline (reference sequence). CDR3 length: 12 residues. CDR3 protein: CASSLVTGELFF. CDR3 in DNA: TGTGCCAGCAGCCTCGTCACCGGGGAGCTGTTTTTT.

CDR3 in DNA: TGTGCCAGCAGTTTCGACGGAGAGGCGCTCCACTTT. It yields the protein CASSFDGEALHF. This chain uses TRBV28 with TRBJ1-6; D is unclear. V lost 3 bases to trimming and J lost 16 bases, with 13 bases between them. CDR3 length equals 12 residues. The germline V gene has CDR1 MDHEN and CDR2 SYDVKM.

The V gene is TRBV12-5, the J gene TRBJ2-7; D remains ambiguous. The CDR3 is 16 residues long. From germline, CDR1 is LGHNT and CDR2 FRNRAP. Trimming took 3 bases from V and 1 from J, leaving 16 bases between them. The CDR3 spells CASGFPALRSSYEQYF. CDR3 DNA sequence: TGTGCTAGTGGTTTCCCCGCCCTGAGATCGTCCTACGAGCAGTACTTC.

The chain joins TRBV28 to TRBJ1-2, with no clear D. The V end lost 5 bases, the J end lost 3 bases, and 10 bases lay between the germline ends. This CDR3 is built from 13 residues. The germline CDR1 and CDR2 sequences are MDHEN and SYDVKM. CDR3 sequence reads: CASSRSTDYGYTF. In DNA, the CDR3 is TGTGCCAGCAGTAGGAGTACTGACTATGGCTACACCTTC.

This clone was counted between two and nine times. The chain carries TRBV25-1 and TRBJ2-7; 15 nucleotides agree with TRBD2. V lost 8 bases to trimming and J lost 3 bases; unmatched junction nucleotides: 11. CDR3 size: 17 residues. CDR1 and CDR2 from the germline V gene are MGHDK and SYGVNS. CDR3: CASGSPGLAGGNYEQYF. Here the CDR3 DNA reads TGTGCCAGCGGATCCCCGGGACTAGCGGGGGGTAACTACGAGCAGTACTTC.

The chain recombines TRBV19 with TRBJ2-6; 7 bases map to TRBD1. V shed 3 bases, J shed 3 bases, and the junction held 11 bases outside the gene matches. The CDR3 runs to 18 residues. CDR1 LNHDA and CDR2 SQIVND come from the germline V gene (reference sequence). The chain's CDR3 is CASSMEIDRVGGANVLTF. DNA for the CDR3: TGTGCCAGTAGTATGGAAATTGACAGGGTCGGTGGGGCCAACGTCCTGACTTTC.

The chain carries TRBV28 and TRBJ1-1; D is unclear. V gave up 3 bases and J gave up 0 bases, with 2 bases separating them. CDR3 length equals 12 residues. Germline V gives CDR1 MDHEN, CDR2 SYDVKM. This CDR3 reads CASSFMNTEAFF. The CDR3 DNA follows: TGTGCCAGCAGTTTTATGAACACTGAAGCTTTCTTT.

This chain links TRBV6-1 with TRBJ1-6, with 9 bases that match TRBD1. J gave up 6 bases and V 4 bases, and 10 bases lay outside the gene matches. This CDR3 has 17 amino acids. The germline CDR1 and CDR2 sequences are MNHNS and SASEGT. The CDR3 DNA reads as TGTGCCAGCAGTGGCCTCACAGGGGGCACGGGTAATTCACCCCTCCACTTT. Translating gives CASSGLTGGTGNSPLHF.

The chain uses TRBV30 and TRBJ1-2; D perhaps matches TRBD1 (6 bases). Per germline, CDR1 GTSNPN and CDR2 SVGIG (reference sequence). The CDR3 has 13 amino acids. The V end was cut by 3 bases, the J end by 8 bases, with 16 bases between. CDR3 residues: CAWSDPGAVGYTF. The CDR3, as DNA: TGTGCCTGGAGCGACCCAGGGGCGGTGGGCTACACCTTC. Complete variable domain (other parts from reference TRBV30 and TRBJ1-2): SQTIHQWPATLVQPVGSPLSLECTVEGTSNPNLYWYRQAAGRGLQLLFYSVGIGQISSEVPQNLSASRPQDRQFILSSKKLLLSDSGFYLCAWSDPGAVGYTFGSGTRLTVV.

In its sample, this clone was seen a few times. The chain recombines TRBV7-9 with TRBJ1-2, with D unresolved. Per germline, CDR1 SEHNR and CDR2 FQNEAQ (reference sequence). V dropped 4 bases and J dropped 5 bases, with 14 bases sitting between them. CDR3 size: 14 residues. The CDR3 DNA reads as TGTGCCAGCAGCTCGGGAGTAGTGGATTATGGCTACACCTTC. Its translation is CASSSGVVDYGYTF.

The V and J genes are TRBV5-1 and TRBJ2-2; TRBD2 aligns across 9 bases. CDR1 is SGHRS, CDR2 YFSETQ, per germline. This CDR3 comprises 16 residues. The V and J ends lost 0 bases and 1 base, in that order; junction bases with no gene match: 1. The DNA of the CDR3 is TGCGCCAGCAGCTTGGGTAGCGGGGGGAACACCGGGGAGCTGTTTTTT. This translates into CASSLGSGGNTGELFF.

The CDR3 nucleotides read TGTGCCAGCAGCCAAGAACTAGCGGGGATCTACGAGCAGTACTTC. Translation: CASSQELAGIYEQYF. V and J are TRBV3-1 (or the pseudogene TRBV3-2) and TRBJ2-7, with 10 bases that match TRBD2. Unmatched junction bases numbered 2, after V lost 0 bases and J lost 3 bases. Germline-derived CDR1 and CDR2 are LGHDT and YNNKEL (reference sequence). The CDR3 runs to 15 residues.

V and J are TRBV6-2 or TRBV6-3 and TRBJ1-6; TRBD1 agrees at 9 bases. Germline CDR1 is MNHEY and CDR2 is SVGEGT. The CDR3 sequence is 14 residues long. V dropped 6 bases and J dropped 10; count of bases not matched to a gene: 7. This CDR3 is CASSTGTGSSPLHF. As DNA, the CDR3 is TGTGCCAGCAGCACCGGGACAGGGAGCTCACCCCTCCACTTT.

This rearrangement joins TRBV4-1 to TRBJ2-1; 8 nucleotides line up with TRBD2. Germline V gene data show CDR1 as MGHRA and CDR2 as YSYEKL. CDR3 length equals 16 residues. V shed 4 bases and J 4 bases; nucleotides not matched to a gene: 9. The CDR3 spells CASSPRVAGGYNEQFF. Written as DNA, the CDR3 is TGCGCCAGCAGCCCTCGGGTTGCGGGGGGTTACAATGAGCAGTTCTTC.

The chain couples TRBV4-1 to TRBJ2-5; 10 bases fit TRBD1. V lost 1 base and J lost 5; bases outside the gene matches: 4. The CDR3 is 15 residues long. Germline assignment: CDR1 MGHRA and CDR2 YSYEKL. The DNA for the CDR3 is TGCGCCAGCAGCCAAGGACAGGGGGCCTGGGAGACCCAGTACTTC. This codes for CASSQGQGAWETQYF.

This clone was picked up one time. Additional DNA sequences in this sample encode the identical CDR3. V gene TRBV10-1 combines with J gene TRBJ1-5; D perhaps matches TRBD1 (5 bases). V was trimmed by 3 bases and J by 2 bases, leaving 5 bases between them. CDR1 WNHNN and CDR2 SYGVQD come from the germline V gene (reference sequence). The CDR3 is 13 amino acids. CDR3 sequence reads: CASSDRGNQPQHF. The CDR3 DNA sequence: TGCGCCAGCAGTGACAGGGGCAATCAGCCCCAGCATTTT.

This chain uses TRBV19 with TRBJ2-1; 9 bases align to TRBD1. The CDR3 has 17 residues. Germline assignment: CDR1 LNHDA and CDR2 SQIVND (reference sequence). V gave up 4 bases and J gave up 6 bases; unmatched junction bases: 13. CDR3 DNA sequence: TGTGCCAGTAGTAGCCTTTGGGACAGGGCTATTTCCAATGAGCAGTTCTTC. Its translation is CASSSLWDRAISNEQFF.

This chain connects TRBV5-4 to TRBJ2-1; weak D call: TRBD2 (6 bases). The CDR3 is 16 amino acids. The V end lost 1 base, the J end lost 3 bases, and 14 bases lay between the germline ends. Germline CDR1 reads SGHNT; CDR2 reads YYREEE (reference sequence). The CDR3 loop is CASSLFVRGGYNEQFF. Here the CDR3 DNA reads TGTGCCAGCAGCTTGTTCGTCCGGGGAGGCTACAATGAGCAGTTCTTC.

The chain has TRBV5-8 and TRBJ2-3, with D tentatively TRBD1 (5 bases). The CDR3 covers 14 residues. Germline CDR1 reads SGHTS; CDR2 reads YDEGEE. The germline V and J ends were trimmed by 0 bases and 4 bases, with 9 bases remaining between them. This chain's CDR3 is CASSLGRVADTQYF. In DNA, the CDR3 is TGTGCCAGCAGCTTGGGCAGGGTCGCAGATACGCAGTATTTT.

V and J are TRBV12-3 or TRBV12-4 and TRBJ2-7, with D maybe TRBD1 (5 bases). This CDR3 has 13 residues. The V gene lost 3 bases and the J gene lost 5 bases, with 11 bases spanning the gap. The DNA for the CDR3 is TGTGCCAGCAGTTTTAGGGGAAAGGACGAGCAGTACTTC. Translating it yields CASSFRGKDEQYF.